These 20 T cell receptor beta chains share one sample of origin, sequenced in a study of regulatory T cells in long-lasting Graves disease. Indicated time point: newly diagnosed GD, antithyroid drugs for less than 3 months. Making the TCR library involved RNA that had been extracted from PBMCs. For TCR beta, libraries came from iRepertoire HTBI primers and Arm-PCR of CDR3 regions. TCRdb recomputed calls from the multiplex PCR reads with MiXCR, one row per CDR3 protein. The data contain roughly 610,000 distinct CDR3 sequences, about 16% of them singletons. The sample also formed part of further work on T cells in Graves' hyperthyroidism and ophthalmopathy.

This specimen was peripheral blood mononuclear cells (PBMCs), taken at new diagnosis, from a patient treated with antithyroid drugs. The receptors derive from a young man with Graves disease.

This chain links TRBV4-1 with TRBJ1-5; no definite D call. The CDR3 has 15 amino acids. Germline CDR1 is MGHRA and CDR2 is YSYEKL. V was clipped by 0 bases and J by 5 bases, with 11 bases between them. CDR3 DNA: TGCGCCAGCAGCCAAGATCACTCTTTTTATCAGCCCCAGCATTTT. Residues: CASSQDHSFYQPQHF.

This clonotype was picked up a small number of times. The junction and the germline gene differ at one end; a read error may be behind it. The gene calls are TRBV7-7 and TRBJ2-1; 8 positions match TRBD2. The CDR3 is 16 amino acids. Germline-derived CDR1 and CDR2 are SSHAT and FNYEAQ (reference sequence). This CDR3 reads CASSLAVTGGYNEQFF. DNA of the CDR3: TGTGCTAGCAGCTTAGCGGTCACGGGAGGGTACAATGAGCAGTTCTTC.

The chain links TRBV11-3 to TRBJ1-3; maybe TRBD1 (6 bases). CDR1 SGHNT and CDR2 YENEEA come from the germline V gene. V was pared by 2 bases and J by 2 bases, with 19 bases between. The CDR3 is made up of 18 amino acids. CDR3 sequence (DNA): TGTGCCAGCAGCTTAAATACTGGGGGCGCCGGCGCTGGAAACACCATATATTTT. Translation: CASSLNTGGAGAGNTIYF.

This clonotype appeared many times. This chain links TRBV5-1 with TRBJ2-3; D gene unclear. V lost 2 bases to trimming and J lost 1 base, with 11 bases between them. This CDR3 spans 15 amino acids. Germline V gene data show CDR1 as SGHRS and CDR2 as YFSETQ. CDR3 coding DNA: TGCGCCAGCAGCTTTGAATGGGGTGGCACAGATACGCAGTATTTT. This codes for CASSFEWGGTDTQYF.

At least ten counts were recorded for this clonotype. The DNA for the CDR3 is TGCGCCAGCAGCACCGGGAGGGCCAACGCCGGGGAGCTGTTTTTT. It codes for CASSTGRANAGELFF. The chain links TRBV5-1 to TRBJ2-2, with 8 bases fitting TRBD2. The germline V gene encodes CDR1 SGHRS and CDR2 YFSETQ. The V segment lost 4 bases and the J segment 6 bases; nucleotides outside the gene matches: 8. The CDR3 sequence is 15 residues long.

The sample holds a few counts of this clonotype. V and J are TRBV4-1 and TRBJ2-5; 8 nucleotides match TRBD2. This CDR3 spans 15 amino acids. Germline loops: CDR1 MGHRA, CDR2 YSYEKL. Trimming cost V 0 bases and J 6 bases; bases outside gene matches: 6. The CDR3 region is CASSQDLREEKTQYF. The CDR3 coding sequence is TGCGCCAGCAGCCAAGACCTGCGGGAGGAAAAGACCCAGTACTTC.

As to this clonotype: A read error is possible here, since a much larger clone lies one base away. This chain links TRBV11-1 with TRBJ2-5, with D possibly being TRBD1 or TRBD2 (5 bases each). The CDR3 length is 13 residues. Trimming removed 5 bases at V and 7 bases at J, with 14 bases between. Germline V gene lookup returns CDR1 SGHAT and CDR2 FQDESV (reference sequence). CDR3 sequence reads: CASSRDGKGTQYF. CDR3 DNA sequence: TGTGCCAGCAGCCGGGACGGGAAAGGGACCCAGTACTTC.

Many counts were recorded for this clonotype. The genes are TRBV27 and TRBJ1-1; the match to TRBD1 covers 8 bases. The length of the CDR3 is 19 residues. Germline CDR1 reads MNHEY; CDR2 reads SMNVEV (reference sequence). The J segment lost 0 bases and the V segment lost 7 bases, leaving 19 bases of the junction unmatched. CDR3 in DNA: TGTGCCAGCACCCCAGAAAAGACAGGGGATGTACTCTTGAACACTGAAGCTTTCTTT. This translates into CASTPEKTGDVLLNTEAFF.

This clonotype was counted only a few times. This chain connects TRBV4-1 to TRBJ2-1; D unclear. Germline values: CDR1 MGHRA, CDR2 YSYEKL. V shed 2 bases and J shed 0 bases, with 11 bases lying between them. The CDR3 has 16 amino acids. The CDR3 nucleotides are TGCGCCAGCAGCCAACCAGTGGTGAGCTCCTACAATGAGCAGTTCTTC. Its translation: CASSQPVVSSYNEQFF.

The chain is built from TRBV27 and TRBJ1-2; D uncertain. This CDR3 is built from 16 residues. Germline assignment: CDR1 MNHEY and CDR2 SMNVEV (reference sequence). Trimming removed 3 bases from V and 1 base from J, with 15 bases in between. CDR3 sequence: CASSFTRTEVNYGYTF. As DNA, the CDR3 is TGTGCCAGCAGTTTTACTCGGACCGAAGTTAACTATGGCTACACCTTC.

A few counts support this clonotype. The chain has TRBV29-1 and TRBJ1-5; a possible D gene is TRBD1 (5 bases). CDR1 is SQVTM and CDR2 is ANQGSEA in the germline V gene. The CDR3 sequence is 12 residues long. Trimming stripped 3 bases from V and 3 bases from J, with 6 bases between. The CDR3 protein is CSVETDNQPQHF. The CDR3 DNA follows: TGCAGCGTTGAGACAGACAATCAGCCCCAGCATTTT.

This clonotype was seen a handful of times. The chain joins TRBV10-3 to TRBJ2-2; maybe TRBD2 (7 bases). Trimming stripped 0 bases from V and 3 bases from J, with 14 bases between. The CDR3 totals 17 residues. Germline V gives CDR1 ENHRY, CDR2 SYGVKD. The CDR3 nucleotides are TGTGCCATCAGTGAGTCAATACGCGGGGGCGACACCGGGGAGCTGTTTTTT. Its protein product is CAISESIRGGDTGELFF.

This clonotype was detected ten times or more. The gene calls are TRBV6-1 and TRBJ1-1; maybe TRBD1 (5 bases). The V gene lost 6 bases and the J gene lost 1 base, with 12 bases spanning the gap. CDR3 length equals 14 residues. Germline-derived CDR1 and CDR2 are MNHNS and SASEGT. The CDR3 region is CASRPGTANTEAFF. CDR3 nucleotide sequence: TGTGCCAGCAGGCCAGGGACGGCGAACACTGAAGCTTTCTTT.

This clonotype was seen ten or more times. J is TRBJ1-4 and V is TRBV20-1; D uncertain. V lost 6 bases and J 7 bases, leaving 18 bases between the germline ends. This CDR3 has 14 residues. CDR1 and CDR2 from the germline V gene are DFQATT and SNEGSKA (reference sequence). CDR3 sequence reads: CSALDGVSGEKLFF. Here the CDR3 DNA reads TGCAGTGCGCTGGACGGAGTGTCGGGTGAAAAACTGTTTTTT.

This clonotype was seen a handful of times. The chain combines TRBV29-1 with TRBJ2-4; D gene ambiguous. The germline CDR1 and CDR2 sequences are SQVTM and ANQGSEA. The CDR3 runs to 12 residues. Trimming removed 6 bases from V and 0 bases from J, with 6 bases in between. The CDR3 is CSVSLAKNIQYF. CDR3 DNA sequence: TGCAGCGTCTCGTTAGCCAAAAACATTCAGTACTTC. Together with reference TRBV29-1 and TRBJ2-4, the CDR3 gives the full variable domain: SAVISQKPSRDICQRGTSLTIQCQVDSQVTMMFWYRQQPGQSLTLIATANQGSEATYESGFVIDKFPISRPNLTFSTLTVSNMSPEDSSIYLCSVSLAKNIQYFGAGTRLSVL.

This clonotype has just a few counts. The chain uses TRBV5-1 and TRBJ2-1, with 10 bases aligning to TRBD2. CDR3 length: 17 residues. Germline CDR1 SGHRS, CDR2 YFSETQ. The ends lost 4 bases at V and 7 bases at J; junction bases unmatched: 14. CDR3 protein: CASSRDGLGLALNEQFF. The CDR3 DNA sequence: TGCGCCAGCAGCCGGGATGGATTGGGACTAGCGCTGAATGAGCAGTTCTTC.

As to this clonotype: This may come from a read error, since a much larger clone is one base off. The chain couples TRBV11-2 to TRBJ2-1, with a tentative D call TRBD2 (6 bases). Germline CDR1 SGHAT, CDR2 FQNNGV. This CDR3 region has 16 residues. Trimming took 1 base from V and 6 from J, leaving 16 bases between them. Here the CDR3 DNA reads TGTGCCAGCAGCTTAGGGGACCACCGGGGGTGCAATGAGCAGTTCTTC. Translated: CASSLGDHRGCNEQFF. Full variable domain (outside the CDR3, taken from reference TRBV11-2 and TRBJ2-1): EAGVAQSPRYKIIEKRQSVAFWCNPISGHATLYWYQQILGQGPKLLIQFQNNGVVDDSQLPKDRFSAERLKGVDSTLKIQPAKLEDSAVYLCASSLGDHRGCNEQFFGPGTRLTVL.

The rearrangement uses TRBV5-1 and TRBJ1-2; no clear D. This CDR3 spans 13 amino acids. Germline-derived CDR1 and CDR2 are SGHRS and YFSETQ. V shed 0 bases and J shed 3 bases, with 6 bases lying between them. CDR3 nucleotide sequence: TGCGCCAGCAGCTTGGCACCAGACTATGGCTACACCTTC. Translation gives CASSLAPDYGYTF.

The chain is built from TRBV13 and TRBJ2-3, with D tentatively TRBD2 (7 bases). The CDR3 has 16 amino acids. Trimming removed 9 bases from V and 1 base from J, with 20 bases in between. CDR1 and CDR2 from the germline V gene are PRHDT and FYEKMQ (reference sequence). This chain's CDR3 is CASSPGGGVGTDTQYF. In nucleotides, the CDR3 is TGTGCCAGTTCTCCAGGAGGGGGGGTGGGCACAGATACGCAGTATTTT. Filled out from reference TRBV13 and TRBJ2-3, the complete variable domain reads AAGVIQSPRHLIKEKRETATLKCYPIPRHDTVYWYQQGPGQDPQFLISFYEKMQSDKGSIPDRFSAQQFSDYHSELNMSSLELGDSALYFCASSPGGGVGTDTQYFGPGTRLTVL.

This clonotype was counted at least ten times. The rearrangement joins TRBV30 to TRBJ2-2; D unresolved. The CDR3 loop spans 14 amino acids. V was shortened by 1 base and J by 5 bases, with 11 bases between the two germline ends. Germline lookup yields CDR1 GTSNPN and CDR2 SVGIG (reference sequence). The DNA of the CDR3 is TGTGCCTGGAGTGGTCTACTGGGGACCGGGGAGCTGTTTTTT. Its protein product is CAWSGLLGTGELFF.